The sequence of this TCR beta chain was determined in a study of post-analysis software for immune sequencing data. This clonotype was observed many times. Its matching antigen is unknown. Prepared TCR beta cDNA libraries contained unique molecular identifiers. The yield from roughly 1 to 10 million T cells was around 500,000 cDNA molecules in total. One entry per CDR3 protein results from TCRdb running MiXCR on the PCR reads. The table has over 150,000 distinct CDR3 sequences, roughly 31% seen once. CDR3 length: 17 residues. V lost 1 base to trimming and J lost 4 bases, with 19 bases between them. Germline V gene data show CDR1 as SGHVS and CDR2 as FQNEAQ. Study outcomes and limitations: Same-batch preparations were strongly co-clustered by F measure. Normalized Chao1 diversity was significantly reduced in patients versus controls. Five TRBV segments, TRBV5-6, TRBV5-1 and TRBV20-1 among them, were found more frequent in patients than controls.

Sequences were obtained from blood. The source is a girl aged 5 to 17 with multiple sclerosis. This sequence joins TRBV7-8 and TRBJ2-5, with D perhaps matching TRBD2 (6 bases). Written as DNA, the CDR3 is TGTGCCAGCAGCTTAGAAGGACTCTACCTGGGGGGAGAGACCCAGTACTTC. The encoded protein is CASSLEGLYLGGETQYF. The full variable domain, its missing parts supplied by reference TRBV7-8 and TRBJ2-5, is GAGVSQSPRYKVAKRGQDVALRCDPISGHVSLFWYQQALGQGPEFLTYFQNEAQLDKSGLPSDRFFAERPEGSVSTLKIQRTQQEDSAVYLCASSLEGLYLGGETQYFGPGTRLLVL.